This TCR beta chain was sequenced in a study of blood T cell repertoires in COVID-19. Study summary: The United States, Italy and Spain supplied acute and convalescent COVID-19 samples. T cells, B-cell-depleted T cells, or PBMCs provided the cDNA or gDNA that served as material.

This clone appeared a single time. Authors' data handling: Amplification from reference gene primers served as the basis for estimated nucleated cell counts. Sequenced by immunoSEQ multiplex PCR; TCRdb stores in-frame clones only, minus some. Clonal size and the V and J genes are those of that table, whereas D and trimming came from the DNA. The table has about 250,000 clones, about 86% seen once. The CDR3 covers 14 residues. Germline values: CDR1 MNHEY, CDR2 SMNVEV (reference sequence). Trimming removed 6 bases from V and 3 bases from J; junction bases left unmatched: 8. V is TRBV27 and J is TRBJ2-7; 7 bases match TRBD1. This TCR derives from a man older than 75 with acute or convalescent COVID-19. Sequencing was done on a sample of peripheral blood. The CDR3 reads CASRRQGASYEQYF. For the CDR3, the DNA is TGTGCCAGCAGACGACAGGGAGCCAGCTACGAGCAGTACTTC.